This TCR beta chain was observed in a study of blood T cell repertoires in COVID-19. TCRdb's table, derived via immunoSEQ multiplex PCR, lists solely in-frame clones and lacks some. Of hundreds of thousands of clones in the sample, around 89% are singletons; the top ten hold 1.7%. V gave up 4 bases and J gave up 0 bases, with 22 bases separating them. CDR3 length: 19 residues. Germline-derived CDR1 and CDR2 are SGDLS and YYNGEE. The sequence came from a woman aged 18-35 years with acute COVID-19. The sample was PBMCs or T cells enriched from blood (not recorded which). The chain couples TRBV9 to TRBJ1-4; TRBD1 is a possible D gene (5 bases). This CDR3 is CASSPPRTGGSATNEKLFF. For the CDR3, the DNA is TGTGCCAGCAGCCCACCACGGACCGGGGGATCTGCAACTAATGAAAAACTGTTTTTT.